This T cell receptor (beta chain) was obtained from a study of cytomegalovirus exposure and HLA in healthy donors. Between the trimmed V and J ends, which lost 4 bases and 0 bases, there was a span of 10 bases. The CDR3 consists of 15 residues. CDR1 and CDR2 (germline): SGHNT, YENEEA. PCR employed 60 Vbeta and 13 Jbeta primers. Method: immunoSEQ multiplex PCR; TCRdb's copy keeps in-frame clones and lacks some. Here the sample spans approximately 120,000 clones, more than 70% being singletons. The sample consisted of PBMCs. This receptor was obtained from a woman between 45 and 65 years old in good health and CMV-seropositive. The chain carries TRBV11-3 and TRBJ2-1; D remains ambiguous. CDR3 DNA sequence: TGTGCCAGCAGCTCTCAGGTGAGCTCCTACAATGAGCAGTTCTTC. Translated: CASSSQVSSYNEQFF.